Below, 10 T cell receptor beta chains from the same sample are listed, as sequenced in a study of identical twins (dated by TCRdb to 2015 to 2016). Preparation of the library involved 5' RACE. TCRdb shows the sequencer as Illumina HiSeq 2000. TCRdb reworked the public reads: Q25 trimming with fastp, MiXCR clone assembly, productive beta chains retained. Each record represents a unique CDR3 protein, reported with the most common genes and DNA among its rows. A total of 450,000 to 650,000 distinct CDR3 sequences appear in this sample, 9.6% of them only once. The ten largest clones capture approximately 3% of the sample. The sample was also reused in another study, on yellow fever vaccine responses in identical twins.

The sequencing sample was made of PBMCs. The receptors were gathered from a woman younger than 30 in good health.

This clonotype was seen a few times. The V and J genes are TRBV12-3 or TRBV12-4 and TRBJ2-2; 7 bases align to TRBD2. J was trimmed by 5 bases and V by 5 bases; bases with no gene match: 8. The CDR3 sequence is 15 residues long. CDR3 sequence: CASSLREGRTGELFF. CDR3 sequence (DNA): TGTGCCAGCAGTCTGAGGGAGGGCCGGACCGGGGAGCTGTTTTTT.

This chain uses TRBV10-3 with TRBJ2-5; tentatively, D is TRBD1 or TRBD2 (6 bases each). The CDR3 totals 15 residues. Germline lookup yields CDR1 ENHRY and CDR2 SYGVKD. V lost 1 base and J lost 1, with 10 bases in between. The CDR3 spells CAISEFRGLQETQYF. The CDR3 DNA reads as TGTGCCATCAGTGAGTTTCGGGGGCTCCAAGAGACCCAGTACTTC.

This clonotype was seen only a few times. The rearrangement links TRBV20-1 to TRBJ1-5; possibly TRBD1 for D (6 bases). Trimming removed 2 bases from V and 9 bases from J, with 20 bases in between. The CDR3 is made up of 15 amino acids. The germline V gene has CDR1 DFQATT and CDR2 SNEGSKA (reference sequence). CDR3 in DNA: TGCAGTGCTAGACCGACCATAACAGGGCCCTCGCCCCAGCATTTT. Its protein is CSARPTITGPSPQHF.

For this clonotype: Germline and junction disagree at one end, which may indicate a read error. The rearrangement links TRBV7-9 to TRBJ2-3; perhaps TRBD2 as D (6 bases). The CDR3 spans 16 residues. Per germline, CDR1 SEHNR and CDR2 FQNEAQ (reference sequence). CDR3 amino acids: CASSLARRTNTDMQYF. CDR3 nucleotides: TGTGCCAGCAGCTTAGCGCGAAGGACTAACACAGATATGCAGTATTTT.

This clonotype was counted a few times. The CDR3 nucleotides read TGTGCCAGCAGTTTTATGTTGACAGACGCCAAAAACATTCAGTACTTC. Translation: CASSFMLTDAKNIQYF. The rearrangement uses TRBV12-3 or TRBV12-4 and TRBJ2-4; tentatively, D is TRBD1 (5 bases). The CDR3 has 16 amino acids. Between the trimmed V and J ends, which lost 3 bases and 1 base, there was a span of 13 bases.

This clonotype came up a few times. The CDR3 sequence: CASSFLAGETYPYNEQFF. The CDR3 coding sequence is TGTGCCAGCAGTTTTCTCGCGGGAGAAACCTACCCTTACAATGAGCAGTTCTTC. The V and J genes are TRBV12-3 or TRBV12-4 and TRBJ2-1; 7 positions agree with TRBD2. The V segment lost 3 bases and the J segment 4 bases; nucleotides outside the gene matches: 15. This CDR3 contains 18 residues.

This clonotype was picked up a small number of times. The J gene is TRBJ2-7, the V gene TRBV7-9; unclear D gene. The CDR3 length is 15 residues. V was shortened by 2 bases and J by 2 bases, with 13 bases between the two germline ends. Germline CDR1 and CDR2: SEHNR and FQNEAQ (reference sequence). This chain's CDR3 is CASSLSFGKPYEQYF. The CDR3, as DNA: TGTGCCAGCAGCTTATCCTTTGGAAAACCCTACGAGCAGTACTTC.

This sequence joins TRBV6-1 and TRBJ1-1; D is possibly TRBD1 (6 bases). The CDR3 covers 13 residues. Germline CDR1 reads MNHNS; CDR2 reads SASEGT. Trimming removed 8 bases from V and 1 base from J, with 11 bases in between. CDR3 sequence: CASQDSTNTEAFF. As DNA, the CDR3 is TGTGCCAGCCAGGACAGTACGAACACTGAAGCTTTCTTT.

This clonotype was counted ten times or more. The CDR3 ends on some other residue instead of the conserved phenylalanine or tryptophan, so this is likely a read error. The V gene is TRBV7-9, the J gene TRBJ2-3; D is possibly TRBD1 (6 bases). With 2 bases removed from V and 3 bases from J, the gap between germline ends came to 12 bases. Germline V CDR1 and CDR2: SEHNR, FQNEAQ (reference sequence). The CDR3 runs to 15 residues. CDR3: CASSLKAGETDTQYI. Written as DNA, the CDR3 is TGTGCCAGCAGCTTAAAGGCAGGGGAAACAGATACGCAGTATATT.

This clonotype appeared a few times. The chain is built from TRBV19 and TRBJ1-5, with unresolved D. Between the trimmed V and J ends, which lost 3 bases and 0 bases, there was a span of 9 bases. The CDR3 consists of 15 residues. Germline V gene sequence: CDR1 LNHDA, CDR2 SQIVND (reference sequence). In nucleotides, the CDR3 is TGTGCCAGTAGTATCGCCGGCTATAGCAATCAGCCCCAGCATTTT. This codes for CASSIAGYSNQPQHF.